This T cell receptor (beta chain) was documented in a study of T cell responses to AZD1222 COVID-19 vaccine (dated by TCRdb to the early 2020s). General notes on the study: AZD1222 recipients given second doses at about 4 weeks or at about 12 weeks were pooled, since spike-specific TCR depth and breadth were not found to differ between the two schedules. A total of more than 230 trial participants underwent TCR sequencing, of whom roughly 210 had received two doses of AZD1222 and 26 had received two doses of the MenACWY control vaccine. Enrollment into the trials was organized by age into subgroups of 18-55, 56-69 and 70-plus years, and those subgroups contained about 160, 30 and 59 TCR-sequenced participants, respectively. Summary of the overall study and its limitations: Conclusions about previously exposed vaccinees are limited because only six or seven AZD1222 recipients were SARS-CoV-2 seropositive at baseline. Because no day 14 peak-response samples were available, the repertoires could be characterized only after the peak T cell response. In the small 56-69-year group, the increase in depth fell short of significance, most likely because of low power. The whole spike protein was spanned by vaccine-associated CD4 TCRs, and dominant responses were seen in regions 160-218 and 743-854. Most participants were white British and females outnumbered males, and the authors suggested that clonal diversity may have been underestimated. Reportedly, close to half of the unique spike-specific TCRs recognized epitopes lying outside the regions that are mutated in the B.1.351 and B.1.1.7 variants. Spike-specific TCR breadth and depth rose significantly after two AZD1222 doses compared with day 0 and with MenACWY recipients.

This specimen's time point label, interpreted: baseline before first vaccination. Samples from vaccinated people were obtained from the UK trials COV001 and COV002, which included a single-blind randomized controlled phase 2/3 trial of AZD1222 (ChAdOx1 nCoV-19) in healthy adults. For TCRbeta chain sequencing, PBMC samples were collected from trial participants at day 0 and at day 28 after the second dose. The CDR3 regions of human TCRbeta chains were analyzed by immunosequencing. Regarding the original processing steps: Repertoire TCRs were checked for matches against a reference library of SARS-CoV-2-specific TCRs that had been generated using the MIRA antigen-specificity platform. Breadth was defined as the fraction of unique TCRs that were SARS-CoV-2-associated, and depth was defined as the fraction of total T cells that were SARS-CoV-2-associated. Using the MIRA data, each spike-specific TCR was assigned both to the spike region to which the TCR was reactive and to a CD4 or CD8 class. Log10-transformed breadth and depth values were compared by one-way ANOVA with Sidak's multiple comparisons tests. The table was pulled from immuneACCESS by TCRdb, which kept in-frame rearrangements only. Such tables lose some clones; where checked, under half of the loss comes from unresolved V genes, and the rest has no known cause. For V, J and clone size, that table is used; D and trimming come from the DNA. Present in this sample are 70,000 to 90,000 clones, around 86% of which were seen just once. The ten biggest clones cover under 2.5% of the sample.

As concerns this clone: No cognate antigen has been identified for it. No qualities accompany the bases; no much larger clone lies one base away.

The CDR3 goes from the cysteine to the phenylalanine over 14 residues. Only the CDR3 part of the read is kept: 42 bases, read in frame from the first base. For CDR1 and CDR2, the germline V gene lists MDHEN and SYDVKM. V trim: 2 bases; J trim: 6 bases; unmatched bases: 7. The chain employs TRBV28 and TRBJ2-7; 7 bases in between match TRBD1. The sequence was collected from an adult in good health. Sample: peripheral blood, taken on day 0 of AZD1222 vaccination. The bases are TGTGCCAGCAGTTTAGGACAGGACCTCTCCGAGCAGTACTTC. Its translation reads: CASSLGQDLSEQYF.